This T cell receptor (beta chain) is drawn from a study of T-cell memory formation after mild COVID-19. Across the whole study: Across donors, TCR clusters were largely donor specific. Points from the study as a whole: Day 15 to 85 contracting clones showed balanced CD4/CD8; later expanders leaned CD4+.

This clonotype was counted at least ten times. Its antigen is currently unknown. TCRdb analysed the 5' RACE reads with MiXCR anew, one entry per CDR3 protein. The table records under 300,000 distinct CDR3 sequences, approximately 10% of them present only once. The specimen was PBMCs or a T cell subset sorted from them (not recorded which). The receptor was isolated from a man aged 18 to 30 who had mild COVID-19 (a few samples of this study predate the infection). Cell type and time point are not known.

Here the CDR3 DNA reads TGTGCCAGCAGCCAATCCGGACAGGCGGGACAAGAGACCCAGTACTTC. Encoded protein: CASSQSGQAGQETQYF. The V call is TRBV7-3, the J call TRBJ2-5; D may be TRBD1 (7 bases). With 5 bases removed from V and 2 bases from J, the gap between germline ends came to 18 bases. CDR1 and CDR2 (germline): SGHTA, FQGTGA. The CDR3 covers 16 residues. Looking up the rest from reference TRBV7-3 and TRBJ2-5 gives the full variable domain: GAGVSQTPSNKVTEKGKYVELRCDPISGHTALYWYRQSLGQGPEFLIYFQGTGAADDSGLPNDRFFAVRPEGSVSTLKIQRTERGDSAVYLCASSQSGQAGQETQYFGPGTRLLVL.